Listed here are 25 T cell receptor beta chains from one sample, sequenced in a study of blood T cell repertoires in COVID-19. Clones were sequenced by immunoSEQ multiplex PCR, and TCRdb holds only the in-frame ones, with some missing. The sample has about 76,000 clones; around 88% are singletons. The specimen was peripheral blood. The source is a man aged 30-40 years with acute or convalescent COVID-19.

The chain carries TRBV14 and TRBJ2-1; TRBD2 agrees at 10 bases. This CDR3 contains 15 residues. Germline V gene data show CDR1 as SGHDN and CDR2 as FVKESK. The J segment lost 9 bases and the V segment lost 0 bases, leaving 5 bases of the junction unmatched. CDR3 nucleotide sequence: TGTGCCAGCAGCCAAGATTCTAGCGGGAGTCGTGAGCAGTTCTTC. It encodes CASSQDSSGSREQFF.

J is TRBJ2-6 and V is TRBV19; D remains unclear. The CDR3 sequence is 15 residues long. Trimming removed 0 bases from V and 4 bases from J, with 7 bases in between. Germline assignment: CDR1 LNHDA and CDR2 SQIVND (reference sequence). The CDR3 reads CASSIDSRGANVLTF. In DNA, the CDR3 is TGTGCCAGTAGTATAGATTCTAGGGGGGCCAACGTCCTGACTTTC.

This clone was counted a few times. The DNA of the CDR3 is TGTGCCAGCAGTACCTACAGGGAGCCCCAGCATTTT. Translated: CASSTYREPQHF. This chain uses TRBV27 with TRBJ1-5, with D possibly being TRBD1 (6 bases). Germline-derived CDR1 and CDR2 are MNHEY and SMNVEV (reference sequence). This CDR3 has 12 amino acids. V shed 5 bases and J shed 8 bases, with 10 bases lying between them.

The chain uses TRBV28 and TRBJ1-2, with TRBD1 matching 7 bases. Per the germline V gene, CDR1 is MDHEN and CDR2 is SYDVKM. V lost 8 bases, J lost 8 bases, and 8 bases stayed unmatched. This CDR3 comprises 12 residues. The CDR3 region has the DNA TGTGCCAGCCAACAGGGGCTAGGGGGCTACACCTTC. This translates into CASQQGLGGYTF.

This clone was recorded once. The chain links TRBV4-3 to TRBJ2-5, with TRBD2 matching over 7 bases. The germline gives CDR1 LGHNA, CDR2 YSLEER. This CDR3 contains 13 residues. The V gene end was trimmed by 4 bases and the J gene end by 4 bases; junction bases not matched to a gene: 3. CDR3 region: CASSLGEGETQYF. DNA of the CDR3: TGCGCCAGCAGCCTCGGGGAGGGAGAGACCCAGTACTTC.

This clone appeared once. The V call is TRBV10-3, the J call TRBJ2-1; 12 positions match TRBD2. The CDR3 length is 14 residues. Losses at the gene ends were 10 bases for V and 9 bases for J; bases not matched to a gene: 10. The germline V gene encodes CDR1 ENHRY and CDR2 SYGVKD. This CDR3 is CATGLAGPISEQFF. In DNA, the CDR3 is TGTGCCACAGGACTAGCGGGACCAATCAGTGAGCAGTTCTTC.

The chain links TRBV5-6 to TRBJ2-2, with no clear D. This CDR3 spans 17 amino acids. CDR1 and CDR2 from the germline V gene are SGHDT and YYEEEE. V was cut by 2 bases and J by 5 bases, with 19 bases left in between. This chain's CDR3 is CASSLADLGFLTGELFF. DNA of the CDR3: TGTGCCAGCAGCTTAGCCGACTTGGGTTTTTTGACCGGGGAGCTGTTTTTT.

Here the CDR3 reads CATLATGWSEQYF. The CDR3 DNA follows: TGTGCCACCCTTGCCACAGGCTGGAGCGAGCAGTACTTC. The chain is built from TRBV28 and TRBJ2-7, with D possibly TRBD1 on 5 matching bases. Looked up from germline, CDR1 is MDHEN and CDR2 is SYDVKM. There are 13 residues in the CDR3. Trimming left V 10 bases short and J 6 bases short, with 19 bases between.

This clone was recorded once. The V gene is TRBV15, the J gene TRBJ2-1, with TRBD1 identical over 8 bases. Germline trimming cut 5 bases from V and 3 bases from J; bases unmatched to any gene: 6. There are 15 residues in the CDR3. Germline-derived CDR1 and CDR2 are LNHNV and YYDKDF (reference sequence). The CDR3: CATSLTGVRYNEQFF. CDR3 nucleotides: TGTGCCACCAGCTTGACAGGGGTTCGCTACAATGAGCAGTTCTTC.

The CDR3 DNA follows: TGTGCCAGCAGTACAAGCGGGAGTTACACAGATACGCAGTATTTT. This encodes CASSTSGSYTDTQYF. This chain connects TRBV6-5 to TRBJ2-3; 8 bases are shared with TRBD2. CDR1 and CDR2 from the germline V gene are MNHEY and SVGAGI. The CDR3 loop spans 15 amino acids. The ends lost 5 bases at V and 2 bases at J; junction bases unmatched: 6.

The genes are TRBV11-2 and TRBJ2-7; D unresolved. The CDR3 contains 15 residues. V lost 0 bases and J lost 0, with 9 bases in between. The germline V gene has CDR1 SGHAT and CDR2 FQNNGV. CDR3 nucleotide sequence: TGTGCCAGCAGCTTAGAACCAGGTAACTCCTACGAGCAGTACTTC. Encoded protein: CASSLEPGNSYEQYF. Full variable domain (rest looked up from reference TRBV11-2 and TRBJ2-7): EAGVAQSPRYKIIEKRQSVAFWCNPISGHATLYWYQQILGQGPKLLIQFQNNGVVDDSQLPKDRFSAERLKGVDSTLKIQPAKLEDSAVYLCASSLEPGNSYEQYFGPGTRLTVT.

The rearrangement links TRBV5-1 to TRBJ2-2; 10 nucleotides agree with TRBD1. Per germline, CDR1 SGHRS and CDR2 YFSETQ. The CDR3 consists of 15 residues. Losses at the gene ends were 5 bases for V and 5 bases for J; bases not matched to a gene: 6. CDR3 nucleotide sequence: TGCGCCAGCAGAACCGGGACAGGGGATACCGGGGAGCTGTTTTTT. The encoded protein is CASRTGTGDTGELFF.

Points on this clone: One end of the junction fails to match germline, which may point to a read error. The genes are TRBV18 and TRBJ1-4; possible D gene TRBD1, 5 bases. CDR3 length: 18 residues. Germline values: CDR1 KGHSH, CDR2 LQKENI. CDR3 loop: CASSPPTANTATDEKLFF. CDR3 DNA sequence: TGTGCCAGCTCACCACCGACAGCAAACACTGCAACTGATGAAAAACTGTTTTTT.

The chain has TRBV21-1 and TRBJ2-7; the D call TRBD1 from the table was never checked on the DNA. TRBV21-1 is deemed a pseudogene. The CDR3 runs to 17 residues. The CDR3 reads CASSKDKYRGSTYEQYF. In nucleotides, the CDR3 is TGTGCCAGCAGCAAAGATAAATACAGGGGTTCAACCTACGAGCAGTACTTC.

The chain links TRBV6-5 to TRBJ2-1; D perhaps matches TRBD2 (6 bases). The CDR3 has 13 residues. V lost 0 bases to trimming and J lost 12 bases, with 12 bases between them. CDR1 is MNHEY, CDR2 SVGAGI, per germline. CDR3 nucleotide sequence: TGTGCCAGCAGTTACTCGAAACTGGGAGGGCAGTTCTTC. Translation: CASSYSKLGGQFF.

The chain recombines TRBV28 with TRBJ1-1; possibly TRBD1 for D (6 bases). V was cut by 5 bases and J by 3 bases, with 10 bases left in between. From germline, CDR1 is MDHEN and CDR2 SYDVKM. The CDR3 sequence is 13 residues long. The CDR3 DNA reads TGTGCCAGCAGTGTACAGGGCTACACTGAAGCTTTCTTT. Protein: CASSVQGYTEAFF.

This clone was detected only a few times. The chain joins TRBV3-1 (or the pseudogene TRBV3-2) to TRBJ2-7; D not certain. The length of the CDR3 is 11 residues. Germline loops: CDR1 LGHDT, CDR2 YNNKEL (reference sequence). V lost 3 bases, J lost 7 bases, and 7 bases lay in between. The DNA of the CDR3 is TGTGCCAGCAGCCAGAGAGGAGAGCAGTACTTC. Its translation is CASSQRGEQYF.

The V and J genes are TRBV28 and TRBJ1-5, with 9 bases fitting TRBD1. J gave up 4 bases and V 6 bases, and 10 bases lay outside the gene matches. Germline CDR1 is MDHEN and CDR2 is SYDVKM. The CDR3 loop spans 16 amino acids. The CDR3 protein is CASRRPGTGSNQPQHF. CDR3 coding DNA: TGTGCCAGCAGACGCCCGGGGACAGGGAGTAATCAGCCCCAGCATTTT.

The chain recombines TRBV19 with TRBJ2-2; D perhaps matches TRBD2 (6 bases). Deletions cut 8 bases from V and 8 bases from J, with 15 bases between. Germline V gene lookup returns CDR1 LNHDA and CDR2 SQIVND (reference sequence). This CDR3 region has 13 residues. The CDR3 is CASGGVLDGELFF. CDR3 sequence (DNA): TGTGCCAGTGGCGGGGTGTTGGATGGGGAGCTGTTTTTT.

This clone turned up a few times. The V gene is TRBV10-3, the J gene TRBJ2-3; the match to TRBD2 covers 12 bases. Germline V lookup: CDR1 ENHRY, CDR2 SYGVKD. The trim removed 6 bases at V and 4 bases at J, leaving 5 bases unmatched. The CDR3 has 15 amino acids. The CDR3 protein is CAISTSGGLADTQYF. The CDR3 bases are TGTGCCATCAGCACTAGCGGGGGGTTAGCAGATACGCAGTATTTT.

The chain couples TRBV11-2 to TRBJ2-3; D perhaps matches TRBD2 (6 bases). Germline CDR1 SGHAT, CDR2 FQNNGV. V shed 3 bases and J shed 2 bases, with 9 bases lying between them. CDR3 size: 14 residues. The CDR3 here is CASSLTGDTDTQYF. For the CDR3, the DNA is TGTGCCAGCAGCTTGACGGGAGACACAGATACGCAGTATTTT.

This clone is a singleton in its sample. V and J are TRBV5-1 and TRBJ2-6; TRBD1 aligns across 8 bases. CDR3 length: 18 residues. Germline CDR1 SGHRS, CDR2 YFSETQ. With V trimmed by 4 bases and J by 1 base, 10 bases remained unmatched. The CDR3 here is CASSPGTGIASGANVLTF. The CDR3 bases are TGCGCCAGCAGCCCGGGGACAGGTATCGCATCTGGGGCCAACGTCCTGACTTTC. Complete variable domain (other parts from reference TRBV5-1 and TRBJ2-6): KAGVTQTPRYLIKTRGQQVTLSCSPISGHRSVSWYQQTPGQGLQFLFEYFSETQRNKGNFPGRFSGRQFSNSRSEMNVSTLELGDSALYLCASSPGTGIASGANVLTFGAGSRLTVL.

V gene TRBV5-4 combines with J gene TRBJ1-2; D gene ambiguous. The germline V and J ends were trimmed by 9 bases and 4 bases, with 16 bases remaining between them. Germline CDR1 is SGHNT and CDR2 is YYREEE (reference sequence). The CDR3 contains 13 residues. The CDR3 region is CATEPTLGYGYTF. In DNA, the CDR3 is TGTGCCACAGAACCGACCCTAGGCTATGGCTACACCTTC.

The chain links TRBV4-1 to TRBJ2-7; 7 positions match TRBD2. This CDR3 comprises 14 residues. From germline, CDR1 is MGHRA and CDR2 YSYEKL. The V and J ends lost 4 bases and 9 bases, in that order; junction bases with no gene match: 12. CDR3 region: CASSPGTSGGVQYF. Written as DNA, the CDR3 is TGCGCCAGCAGCCCTGGGACTTCTGGGGGGGTGCAGTACTTC.

The chain recombines TRBV12-2 with TRBJ2-2; the table's D call TRBD1 went unverified against the DNA. TRBV12-2 is deemed a pseudogene. This CDR3 is 15 amino acids long. CDR3 nucleotides: TGTGCAAGTCGCCCAACCCAAGGGGTGGCCGGGGAGCTGTTTTTT. Protein: CASRPTQGVAGELFF.